The subject of this entry is one T cell receptor (beta chain). Using immunoSEQ multiplex PCR, the repertoire was profiled, and TCRdb retains in-frame clones only, with some absent. Here the sample spans fewer than 350,000 clones, 85% to 90% being singletons. This sample is drawn from a study of blood T cell repertoires in COVID-19. Germline CDR1 SGHDN, CDR2 FVKESK. The CDR3 sequence is 16 residues long. The ends lost 3 bases at V and 7 bases at J; junction bases unmatched: 11. The chain combines TRBV14 with TRBJ2-1; 8 bases align to TRBD1. Sample: peripheral blood. This clonotype originated in a woman aged 30 to 39 with COVID-19, enrolled during active disease. The CDR3 DNA reads TGTGCCAGCAGCCATTTGCCAGGGGGCCCGCTGAATGAGCAGTTCTTC. Protein: CASSHLPGGPLNEQFF.